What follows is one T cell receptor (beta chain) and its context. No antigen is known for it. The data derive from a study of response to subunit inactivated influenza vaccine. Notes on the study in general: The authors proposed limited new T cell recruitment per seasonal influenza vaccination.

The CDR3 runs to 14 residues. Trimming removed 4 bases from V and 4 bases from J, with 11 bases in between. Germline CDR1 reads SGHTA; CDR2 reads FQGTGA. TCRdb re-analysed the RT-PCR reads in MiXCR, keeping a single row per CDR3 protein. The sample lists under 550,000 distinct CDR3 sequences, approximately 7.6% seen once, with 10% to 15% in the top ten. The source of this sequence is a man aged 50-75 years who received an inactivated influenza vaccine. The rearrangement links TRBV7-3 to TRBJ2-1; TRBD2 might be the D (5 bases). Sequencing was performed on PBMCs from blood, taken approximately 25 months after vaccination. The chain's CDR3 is CASSYLPGYNEQFF. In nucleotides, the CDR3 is TGTGCCAGCAGCTACCTCCCGGGATACAATGAGCAGTTCTTC. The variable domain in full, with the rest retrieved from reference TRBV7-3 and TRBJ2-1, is GAGVSQTPSNKVTEKGKYVELRCDPISGHTALYWYRQSLGQGPEFLIYFQGTGAADDSGLPNDRFFAVRPEGSVSTLKIQRTERGDSAVYLCASSYLPGYNEQFFGPGTRLTVL.